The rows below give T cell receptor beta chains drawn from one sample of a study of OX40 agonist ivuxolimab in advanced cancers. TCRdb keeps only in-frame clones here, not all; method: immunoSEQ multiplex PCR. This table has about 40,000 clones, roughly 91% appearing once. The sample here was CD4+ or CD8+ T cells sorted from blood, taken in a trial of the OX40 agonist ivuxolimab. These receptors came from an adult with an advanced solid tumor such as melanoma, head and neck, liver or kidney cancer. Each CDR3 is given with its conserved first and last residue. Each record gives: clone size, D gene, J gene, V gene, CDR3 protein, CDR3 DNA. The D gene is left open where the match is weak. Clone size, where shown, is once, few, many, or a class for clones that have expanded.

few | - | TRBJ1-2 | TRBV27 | CASTGGGLYTF | TGTGCCAGCACCGGCGGGGGCCTCTACACCTTC
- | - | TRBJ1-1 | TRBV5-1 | CASSLRGNTEAFF | TGCGCCAGCAGCTTGAGGGGGAACACTGAAGCTTTCTTT
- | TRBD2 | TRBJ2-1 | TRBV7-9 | CASRPPASGRTSEQFF | TGTGCCAGCAGACCACCGGCTAGCGGGCGGACCAGTGAGCAGTTCTTC
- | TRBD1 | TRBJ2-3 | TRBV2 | CASSEGTGYADTQYF | TGTGCCAGCAGTGAAGGGACAGGGTACGCAGATACGCAGTATTTT
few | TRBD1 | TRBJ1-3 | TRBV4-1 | CASSTHRGSGNTIYF | TGTGCCAGCAGCACACACAGGGGATCTGGAAACACCATATATTTT
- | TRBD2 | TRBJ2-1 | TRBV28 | CASSWATGTSGRGSYNEQFF | TGTGCCAGCAGTTGGGCAACCGGGACTAGCGGGAGAGGCTCCTACAATGAGCAGTTCTTC
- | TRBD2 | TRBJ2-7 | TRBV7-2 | CASSPASGRPYEQYF | TGTGCCAGCAGCCCCGCTAGCGGGAGACCCTACGAGCAGTACTTC
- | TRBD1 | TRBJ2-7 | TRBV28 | CASSNTGGIENEQYF | TGTGCCAGCAGTAATACAGGGGGCATAGAAAACGAGCAGTACTTC
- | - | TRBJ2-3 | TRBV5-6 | CASSLGAGTSTDTQYF | TGTGCCAGCAGCTTGGGGGCAGGGACGAGCACAGATACGCAGTATTTT
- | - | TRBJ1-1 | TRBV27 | CATRVGPEAFF | TGTGCCACCCGGGTTGGGCCTGAAGCTTTCTTT
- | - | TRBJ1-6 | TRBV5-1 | CASGDPKVGYSPLHF | TGCGCCAGCGGAGACCCGAAGGTCGGATATTCACCCCTCCACTTT
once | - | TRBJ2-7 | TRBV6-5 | CASSYSLGQTTYEQYF | TGTGCCAGCAGTTACTCGCTTGGACAGACGACCTACGAGCAGTACTTC
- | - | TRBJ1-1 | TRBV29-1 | CSVVMNTEAFF | TGCAGCGTTGTTATGAACACTGAAGCTTTCTTT
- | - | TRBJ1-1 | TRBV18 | CASSPEGNEAFF | TGTGCCAGCTCACCGGAGGGGAATGAAGCTTTCTTT
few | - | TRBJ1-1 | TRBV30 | CAWTGSLAEAFF | TGTGCCTGGACAGGGTCACTGGCTGAAGCTTTCTTT
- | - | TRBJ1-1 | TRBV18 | CASSEGTEAFF | TGTGCCAGCTCGGAAGGCACTGAAGCTTTCTTT
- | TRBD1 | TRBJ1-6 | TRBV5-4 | CASRQGQLSPLHF | TGTGCCAGCAGACAGGGACAGCTCTCACCCCTCCACTTT
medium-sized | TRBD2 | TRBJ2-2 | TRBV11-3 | CASSLGWEGRRTGELFF | TGTGCCAGCAGCTTAGGATGGGAGGGACGAAGGACCGGGGAGCTGTTTTTT
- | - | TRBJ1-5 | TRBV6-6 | CASRRRGQDSNQPQHF | TGTGCCAGCAGGCGACGTGGTCAGGATAGCAATCAGCCCCAGCATTTT
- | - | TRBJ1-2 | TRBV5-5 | CASSEDGLIDYGYTF | TGTGCCAGCAGCGAAGACGGGTTGATCGACTATGGCTACACCTTC
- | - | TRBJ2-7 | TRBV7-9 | CASSLVEGLYEQYF | TGTGCCAGCAGCTTAGTAGAGGGACTCTACGAGCAGTACTTC
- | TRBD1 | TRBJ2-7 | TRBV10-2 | CASSDEGASSYEQYF | TGCGCCAGCAGTGATGAGGGGGCCAGCTCCTACGAGCAGTACTTC
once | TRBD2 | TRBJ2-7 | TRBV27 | CASRLAGTHEQYF | TGTGCCAGCAGACTAGCGGGAACCCACGAGCAGTACTTC
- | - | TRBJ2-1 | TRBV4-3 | CASSQDLPGVKDEQFF | TGCGCCAGCAGCCAAGATCTCCCGGGAGTTAAGGATGAGCAGTTCTTC
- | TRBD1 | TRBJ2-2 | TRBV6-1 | CASRSGTGNTGELFF | TGTGCCAGCAGGTCCGGGACAGGGAACACCGGGGAGCTGTTTTTT
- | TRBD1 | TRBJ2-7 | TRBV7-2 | CASSWGQGADEQYF | TGTGCCAGCAGCTGGGGACAGGGGGCCGACGAGCAGTACTTC
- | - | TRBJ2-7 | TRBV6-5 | CASSYSGGEQYF | TGTGCCAGCAGTTACAGCGGAGGCGAGCAGTACTTC
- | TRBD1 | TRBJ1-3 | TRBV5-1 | CASRDPGTGVNTIYF | TGCGCCAGCAGGGATCCCGGGACAGGGGTGAACACCATATATTTT
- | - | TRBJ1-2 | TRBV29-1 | CSVAPSSGDTF | TGCAGCGTTGCTCCCTCGTCCGGAGACACCTTC
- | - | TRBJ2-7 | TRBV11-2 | CASSYSPGTSYYEQYF | TGTGCCAGCAGCTACTCTCCCGGGACATCGTACTACGAGCAGTACTTC
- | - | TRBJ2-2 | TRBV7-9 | CASGYTGELFF | TGTGCCAGCGGCTACACCGGGGAGCTGTTTTTT
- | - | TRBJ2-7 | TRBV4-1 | CASSQGAGPTYEQYF | TGCGCCAGCAGCCAAGGGGCGGGGCCAACCTACGAGCAGTACTTC
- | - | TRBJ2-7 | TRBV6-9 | CASSELPLFYEQYF | TGTGCCAGCAGTGAGCTTCCCCTCTTCTACGAGCAGTACTTC
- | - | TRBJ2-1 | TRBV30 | CAWSTGANYNEQFF | TGTGCCTGGAGTACGGGAGCGAACTACAATGAGCAGTTCTTC
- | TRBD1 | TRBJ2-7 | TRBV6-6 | CASSSLTGPYEQYF | TGTGCCAGCAGTTCCCTGACAGGGCCCTACGAGCAGTACTTC
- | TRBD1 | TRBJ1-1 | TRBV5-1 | CASSAGTGVMNTEAFF | TGCGCCAGCAGCGCCGGGACAGGTGTCATGAACACTGAAGCTTTCTTT
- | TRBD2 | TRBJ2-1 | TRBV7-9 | CATGGGTYNEQFF | TGTGCCACGGGAGGCGGGACCTACAATGAGCAGTTCTTC
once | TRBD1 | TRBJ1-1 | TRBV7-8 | CASTTPTGGDRDTEAFF | TGTGCCAGCACCACCCCGACAGGGGGTGATAGGGACACTGAAGCTTTCTTT
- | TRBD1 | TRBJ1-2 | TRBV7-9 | CASSVAQGGYGYTF | TGTGCCAGCAGCGTCGCACAGGGGGGCTATGGCTACACCTTC
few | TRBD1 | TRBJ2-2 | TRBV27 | CASAPGTGFLTGELFF | TGTGCCAGCGCCCCCGGGACAGGGTTCTTGACCGGGGAGCTGTTTTTT
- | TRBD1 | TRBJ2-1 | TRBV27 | CASSLQGAFNEQFF | TGTGCCAGCAGTTTACAGGGGGCGTTCAATGAGCAGTTCTTC
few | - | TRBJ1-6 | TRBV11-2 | CASSLEASYNSPLHF | TGTGCCAGCAGCTTAGAGGCCTCCTATAATTCACCCCTCCACTTT
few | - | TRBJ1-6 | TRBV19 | CASSIGNSPLHF | TGTGCCAGTAGTATTGGGAATTCACCCCTCCACTTT
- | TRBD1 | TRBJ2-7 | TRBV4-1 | CASSYRGTGGPYEQYF | TGCGCCAGCAGCTACCGGGGGACAGGGGGTCCCTACGAGCAGTACTTC
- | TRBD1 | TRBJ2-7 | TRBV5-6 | CASSSGTGNYEQYF | TGTGCCAGCAGCTCCGGGACAGGGAACTACGAGCAGTACTTC
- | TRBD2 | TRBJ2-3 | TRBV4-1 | CASSRARGGAGASTDTQYF | TGCGCCAGCAGCCGAGCAAGGGGGGGAGCGGGAGCTAGCACAGATACGCAGTATTTT
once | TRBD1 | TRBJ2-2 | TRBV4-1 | CASSHLGGGQGKNTGELFF | TGCGCCAGCAGCCATTTAGGGGGAGGACAGGGGAAGAACACCGGGGAGCTGTTTTTT
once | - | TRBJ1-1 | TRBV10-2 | CASSQLGGVWTEAFF | TGCGCCAGCAGTCAGTTGGGGGGGGTTTGGACTGAAGCTTTCTTT
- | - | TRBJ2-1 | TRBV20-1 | CSARDEDEQFF | TGCAGTGCTAGAGATGAGGATGAGCAGTTCTTC
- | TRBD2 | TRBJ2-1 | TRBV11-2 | CASSSPLAGERNEQFF | TGTGCCAGCAGCTCTCCCCTAGCGGGGGAGAGGAATGAGCAGTTCTTC
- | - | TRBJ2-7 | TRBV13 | CASSLKVFNGQYF | TGTGCCAGCAGCTTAAAAGTCTTCAACGGGCAGTACTTC
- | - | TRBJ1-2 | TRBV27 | CASSLSGVRPTTF | TGTGCCAGCAGTTTAAGCGGGGTTCGCCCCACCACCTTC